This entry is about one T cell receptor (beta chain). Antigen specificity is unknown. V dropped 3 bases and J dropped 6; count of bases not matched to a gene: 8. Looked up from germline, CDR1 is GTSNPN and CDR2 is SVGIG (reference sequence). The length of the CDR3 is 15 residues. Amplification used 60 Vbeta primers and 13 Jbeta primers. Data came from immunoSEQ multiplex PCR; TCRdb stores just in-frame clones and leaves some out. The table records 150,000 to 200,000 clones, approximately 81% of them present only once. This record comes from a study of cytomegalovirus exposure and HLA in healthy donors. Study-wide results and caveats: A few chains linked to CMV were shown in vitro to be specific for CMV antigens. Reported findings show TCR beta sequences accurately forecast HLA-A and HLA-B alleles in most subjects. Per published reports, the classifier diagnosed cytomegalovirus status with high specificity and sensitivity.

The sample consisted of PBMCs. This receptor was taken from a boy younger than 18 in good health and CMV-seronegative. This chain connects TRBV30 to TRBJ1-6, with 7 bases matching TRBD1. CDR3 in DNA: TGTGCCTGGAGAGAACAGGGGTTGGGTAATTCACCCCTCCACTTT. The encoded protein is CAWREQGLGNSPLHF.